The rows below give T cell receptor beta chains drawn from one sample of a study of cytomegalovirus exposure and HLA in healthy donors. Profiled with immunoSEQ multiplex PCR; TCRdb holds only in-frame clones, not every one. The sample has 140,000 to 150,000 clones, less than 85% seen once. Material for sequencing was PBMCs. The receptors stem from a woman in her sixties or seventies in good health and CMV-seropositive. CDR3s include the opening cysteine and the closing phenylalanine or tryptophan. A D gene is named only where the DNA matches it firmly. Size is omitted from some rows. Given values are once, few, many or a class for expanded clones.

j_call v_call d_call clone_size cdr3_aa cdr3_nt
TRBJ2-7 TRBV7-3 NA NA CASSSRRDGPISYEQYF TGTGCCAGCAGCTCACGTCGGGATGGGCCCATCTCCTACGAGCAGTACTTC
TRBJ2-7 TRBV28 NA NA CASSQGSVGGREYF TGTGCCAGCAGTCAAGGTAGTGTAGGGGGTCGGGAGTACTTC
TRBJ2-7 TRBV7-9 TRBD1 NA CASSPGTGNYEQYF TGTGCCAGCAGCCCCGGGACAGGGAACTACGAGCAGTACTTC
TRBJ1-2 TRBV28 NA few CASSRDMDYGYTF TGTGCCAGCAGCCGGGACATGGACTATGGCTACACCTTC
TRBJ2-1 TRBV29-1 TRBD2 NA CSVRGGGGRALNEQFF TGCAGCGTCCGAGGGGGAGGCGGGAGGGCCCTCAATGAGCAGTTCTTC
TRBJ2-3 TRBV5-4 NA few CASSLGDTHTDTQYF TGTGCCAGCAGCTTGGGGGACACACACACAGATACGCAGTATTTT
TRBJ1-2 TRBV29-1 NA NA CSVVGALTGGYTF TGCAGCGTTGTGGGGGCGCTGACGGGGGGCTACACCTTC
TRBJ1-1 TRBV30 NA NA CAWRARGSGEAFF TGTGCCTGGAGAGCCCGAGGGTCAGGTGAAGCTTTCTTT
TRBJ1-2 TRBV5-1 NA NA CASSLGQVNYGYTF TGCGCCAGCAGCTTGGGACAGGTCAACTATGGCTACACCTTC
TRBJ1-2 TRBV7-9 TRBD1 once CASSLAQGAYGYTF TGTGCCAGCAGCTTAGCGCAGGGGGCCTATGGCTACACCTTC
TRBJ2-5 TRBV15 NA NA CATSRDVREETQYF TGTGCCACCAGCAGAGATGTCAGGGAAGAGACCCAGTACTTC
TRBJ1-2 TRBV6-1 NA NA CASNPWGVYGYTF TGTGCCAGCAACCCTTGGGGAGTCTATGGCTACACCTTC
TRBJ1-2 TRBV28 NA once CASSFSGGGPANYGYTF TGTGCCAGCAGTTTCTCGGGGGGCGGCCCCGCTAACTATGGCTACACCTTC